This T cell receptor (beta chain) originates from a study of T cell repertoires in cytomegalovirus infection. Across the study: CMV epitopes, recently identified HLA-C-restricted and well-studied HLA-B-restricted, were used.

One entry per CDR3 protein results from TCRdb running MiXCR on the reads. The table shows about 700,000 distinct CDR3 sequences, with 30% to 40% occurring only once. Study observations and caveats: Dominating the ex vivo response were HLA-C-restricted CMV-specific TCR beta clonotypes.

Trimming left V 6 bases short and J 2 bases short, with 8 bases between. This CDR3 contains 13 residues. About this clonotype itself: Its specificity is not known.

This chain uses TRBV12-3 or TRBV12-4 with TRBJ1-5; D unclear. This sequence originates from a human donor in good health (CMV status not recorded). Some clones in this sample may be carry-over from other donors' samples. This specimen consisted of cultured PBMCs, obtained from culture after CMV antigen stimulation. The chain's CDR3 is CASSASGNQPQHF. The CDR3 region has the DNA TGTGCCAGCAGCGCCTCGGGCAATCAGCCCCAGCATTTT.